Sequencing of this T cell receptor beta chain was carried out in a study of T cells in Graves' hyperthyroidism and ophthalmopathy. Amplified TCR beta CDR3 regions derived from RNA transcripts. Carried out on the TCR CDR3, a first-round RT-PCR used the HTBI primer set. TCRdb reprocessed the multiplex PCR reads with MiXCR, giving one entry per CDR3 protein. This table has hundreds of thousands of distinct CDR3 sequences, over 12% appearing once. Germline CDR1 reads LNHDA; CDR2 reads SQIVND (reference sequence). The CDR3 is made up of 13 amino acids. V lost 7 bases and J lost 6, with 12 bases in between. This clonotype occurred a few times.

The source material was blood. The receptor was derived from a woman between 35 and 50 years old with Graves' ophthalmopathy. The V and J genes are TRBV19 and TRBJ2-2, with a weak D call TRBD2 (6 bases). Written as DNA, the CDR3 is TGTGCCAGTACCACAACGGGAGCCGGGGAGCTGTTTTTT. Translation gives CASTTTGAGELFF.